This TCR beta chain came from a study of beta chain features in type 1 diabetes. Each sorted population was over 98% pure. This clone occurred a few times. What it binds is not known. Germline values: CDR1 MDHEN, CDR2 SYDVKM. This CDR3 spans 15 amino acids. The V segment lost 3 bases and the J segment 2 bases; nucleotides outside the gene matches: 2. Regarding the study as a whole: Patients with Type 1 diabetes showed moderately but significantly shorter TCRB CDR3s in all four CD4+ subsets.

Expressed TCRB transcripts were sequenced because the isolated RNA had all been reverse transcribed beforehand. TCRdb's table, derived via immunoSEQ multiplex PCR, lists solely in-frame clones and lacks some. The sample shows 600,000 or so clones, about 14% of them seen only once. The sequenced material came from naive CD4+ T cells from blood. This chain connects TRBV28 to TRBJ2-5; TRBD2 matches 11 bases. This receptor was taken from a man aged 18-30 years with type 1 diabetes. Here the CDR3 DNA reads TGTGCCAGCAGTTTTCTAGCGGGAGGTCAAGAGACCCAGTACTTC. Protein sequence: CASSFLAGGQETQYF.